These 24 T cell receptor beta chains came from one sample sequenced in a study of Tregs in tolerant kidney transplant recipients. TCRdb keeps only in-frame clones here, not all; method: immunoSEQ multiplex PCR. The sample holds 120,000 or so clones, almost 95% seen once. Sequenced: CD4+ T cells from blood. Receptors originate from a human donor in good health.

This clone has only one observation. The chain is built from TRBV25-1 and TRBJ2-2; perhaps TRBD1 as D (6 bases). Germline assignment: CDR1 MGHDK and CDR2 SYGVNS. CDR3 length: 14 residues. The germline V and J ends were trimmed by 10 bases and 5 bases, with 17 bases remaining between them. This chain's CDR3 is CATQGQVATGELFF. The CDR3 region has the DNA TGTGCCACCCAGGGGCAGGTCGCTACCGGGGAGCTGTTTTTT. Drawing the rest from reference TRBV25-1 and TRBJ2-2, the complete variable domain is EADIYQTPRYLVIGTGKKITLECSQTMGHDKMYWYQQDPGMELHLIHYSYGVNSTEKGDLSSESTVSRIRTEHFPLTLESARPSHTSQYLCATQGQVATGELFFGEGSRLTVL.

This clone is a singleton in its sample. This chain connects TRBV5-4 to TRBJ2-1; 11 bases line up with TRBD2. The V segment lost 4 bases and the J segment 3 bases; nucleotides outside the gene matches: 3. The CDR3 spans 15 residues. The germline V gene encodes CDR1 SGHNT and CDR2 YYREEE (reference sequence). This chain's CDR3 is CASSPLAGGYNEQFF. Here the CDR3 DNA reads TGTGCCAGCAGCCCTCTAGCGGGGGGCTACAATGAGCAGTTCTTC.

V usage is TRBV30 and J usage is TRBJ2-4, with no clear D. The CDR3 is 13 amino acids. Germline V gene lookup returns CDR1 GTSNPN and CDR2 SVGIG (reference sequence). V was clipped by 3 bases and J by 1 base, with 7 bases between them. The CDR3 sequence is CAWRVLAKNIQYF. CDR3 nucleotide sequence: TGTGCCTGGAGAGTTTTGGCCAAAAACATTCAGTACTTC.

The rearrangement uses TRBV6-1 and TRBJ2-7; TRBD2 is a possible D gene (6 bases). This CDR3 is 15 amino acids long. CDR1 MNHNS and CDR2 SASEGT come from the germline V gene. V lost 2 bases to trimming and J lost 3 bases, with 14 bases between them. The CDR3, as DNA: TGTGCCAGCAGTGAAAAAGGGACTCTAAACTACGAGCAGTACTTC. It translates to CASSEKGTLNYEQYF.

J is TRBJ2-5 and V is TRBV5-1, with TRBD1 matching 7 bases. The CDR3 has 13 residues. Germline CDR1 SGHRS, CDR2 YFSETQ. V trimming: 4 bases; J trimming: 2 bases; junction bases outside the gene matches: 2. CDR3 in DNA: TGCGCCAGCAGCCAGGGACAGCAAGAGACCCAGTACTTC. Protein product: CASSQGQQETQYF.

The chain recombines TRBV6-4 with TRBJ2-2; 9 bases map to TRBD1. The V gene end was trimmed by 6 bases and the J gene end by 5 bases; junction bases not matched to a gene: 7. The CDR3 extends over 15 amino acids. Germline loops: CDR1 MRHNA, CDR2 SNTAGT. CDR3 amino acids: CASSLDGTGTGELFF. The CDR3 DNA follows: TGTGCCAGCAGCTTAGACGGGACAGGGACCGGGGAGCTGTTTTTT.

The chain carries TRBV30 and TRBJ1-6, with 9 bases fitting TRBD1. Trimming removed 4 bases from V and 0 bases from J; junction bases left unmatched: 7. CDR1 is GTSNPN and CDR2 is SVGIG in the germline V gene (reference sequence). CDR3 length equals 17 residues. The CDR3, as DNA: TGTGCCTGGAAAGGAACAGGGGGCATCTCCTATAATTCACCCCTCCACTTT. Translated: CAWKGTGGISYNSPLHF. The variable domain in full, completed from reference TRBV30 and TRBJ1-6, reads SQTIHQWPATLVQPVGSPLSLECTVEGTSNPNLYWYRQAAGRGLQLLFYSVGIGQISSEVPQNLSASRPQDRQFILSSKKLLLSDSGFYLCAWKGTGGISYNSPLHFGNGTRLTVT.

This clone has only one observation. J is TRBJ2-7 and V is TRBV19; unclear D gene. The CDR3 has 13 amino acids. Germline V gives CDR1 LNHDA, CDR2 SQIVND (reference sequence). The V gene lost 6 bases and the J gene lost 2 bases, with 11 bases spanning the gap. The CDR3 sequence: CASRSDGTYEQYF. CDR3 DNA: TGTGCCAGTAGGTCGGACGGTACCTACGAGCAGTACTTC.

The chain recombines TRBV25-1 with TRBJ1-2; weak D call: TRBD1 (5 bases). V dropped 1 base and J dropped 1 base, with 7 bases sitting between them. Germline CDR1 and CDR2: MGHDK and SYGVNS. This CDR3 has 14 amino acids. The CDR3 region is CASSESRVNYGYTF. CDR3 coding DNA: TGTGCCAGCAGTGAATCCAGGGTTAACTATGGCTACACCTTC.

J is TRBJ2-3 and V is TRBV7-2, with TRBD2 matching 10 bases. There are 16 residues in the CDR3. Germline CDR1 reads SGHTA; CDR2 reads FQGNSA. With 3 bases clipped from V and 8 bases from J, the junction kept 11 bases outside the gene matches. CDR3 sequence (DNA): TGTGCCAGCAGCTTTTGGCTAGCGGGAGTTTTTGGTACGCAGTATTTT. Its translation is CASSFWLAGVFGTQYF.

DNA of the CDR3: TGCGCCAGCAGCTTGGTAGGGCAGCCTGTGGGATACGAGCAGTACTTC. Protein sequence: CASSLVGQPVGYEQYF. This rearrangement joins TRBV5-1 to TRBJ2-7, with D hard to call. Germline CDR1 is SGHRS and CDR2 is YFSETQ. The CDR3 is 16 residues long. Trimming pared 0 bases from V and 4 bases from J, leaving 17 bases between.

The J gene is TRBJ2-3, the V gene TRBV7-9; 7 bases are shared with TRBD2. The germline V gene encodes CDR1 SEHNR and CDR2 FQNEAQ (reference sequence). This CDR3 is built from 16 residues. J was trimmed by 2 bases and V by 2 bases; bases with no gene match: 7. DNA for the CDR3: TGTGCCAGCAGCTTAATGGGGGAGGGGACCACAGATACGCAGTATTTT. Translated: CASSLMGEGTTDTQYF.

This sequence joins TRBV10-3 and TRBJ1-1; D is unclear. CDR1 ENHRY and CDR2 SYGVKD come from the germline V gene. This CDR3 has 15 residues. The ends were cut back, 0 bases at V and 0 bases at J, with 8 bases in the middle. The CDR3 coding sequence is TGTGCCATCAGTGAGTCGGCGGATTTGAACACTGAAGCTTTCTTT. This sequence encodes CAISESADLNTEAFF.

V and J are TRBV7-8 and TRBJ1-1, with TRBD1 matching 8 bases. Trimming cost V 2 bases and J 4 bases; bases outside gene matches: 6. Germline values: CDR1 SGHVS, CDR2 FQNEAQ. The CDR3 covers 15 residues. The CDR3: CASSLTDRGSTEAFF. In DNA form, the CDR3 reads TGTGCCAGCAGCTTAACTGACAGGGGTAGCACTGAAGCTTTCTTT.

CDR3 protein: CASSRGGNQPQHF. DNA for the CDR3: TGTGCCAGCAGTCGGGGTGGCAATCAGCCCCAGCATTTT. V usage is TRBV5-8 and J usage is TRBJ1-5; D is ambiguous. CDR3 length: 13 residues. CDR1 is SGHTS, CDR2 YDEGEE, per germline. The germline V and J ends were trimmed by 5 bases and 2 bases, with 8 bases remaining between them.

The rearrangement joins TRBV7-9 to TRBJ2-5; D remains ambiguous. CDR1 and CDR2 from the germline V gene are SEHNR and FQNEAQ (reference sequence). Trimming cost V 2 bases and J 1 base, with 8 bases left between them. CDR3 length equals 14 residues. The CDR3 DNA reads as TGTGCCAGCAGCTTAAAGGGCCCCCAAGAGACCCAGTACTTC. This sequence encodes CASSLKGPQETQYF. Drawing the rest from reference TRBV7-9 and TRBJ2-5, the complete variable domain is DTGVSQNPRHKITKRGQNVTFRCDPISEHNRLYWYRQTLGQGPEFLTYFQNEAQLEKSRLLSDRFSAERPKGSFSTLEIQRTEQGDSAMYLCASSLKGPQETQYFGPGTRLLVL.

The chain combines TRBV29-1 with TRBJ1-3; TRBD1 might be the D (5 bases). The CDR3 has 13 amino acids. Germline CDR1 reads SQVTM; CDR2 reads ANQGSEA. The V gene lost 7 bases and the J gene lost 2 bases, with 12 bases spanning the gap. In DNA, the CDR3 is TGCAGCGCCGACGAGGGACCTGGAAACACCATATATTTT. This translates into CSADEGPGNTIYF.

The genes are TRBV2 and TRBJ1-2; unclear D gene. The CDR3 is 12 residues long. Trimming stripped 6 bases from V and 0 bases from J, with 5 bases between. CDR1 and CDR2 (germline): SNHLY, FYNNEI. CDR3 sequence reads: CASRGANYGYTF. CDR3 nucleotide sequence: TGTGCCAGCAGGGGTGCTAACTATGGCTACACCTTC.

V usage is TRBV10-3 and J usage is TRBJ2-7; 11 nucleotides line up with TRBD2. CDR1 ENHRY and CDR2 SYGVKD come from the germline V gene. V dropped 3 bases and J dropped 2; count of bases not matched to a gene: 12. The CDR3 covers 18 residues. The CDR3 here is CAISDITSGRNWAYEQYF. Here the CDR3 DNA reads TGTGCCATCAGTGATATCACTAGCGGGAGAAATTGGGCCTACGAGCAGTACTTC.

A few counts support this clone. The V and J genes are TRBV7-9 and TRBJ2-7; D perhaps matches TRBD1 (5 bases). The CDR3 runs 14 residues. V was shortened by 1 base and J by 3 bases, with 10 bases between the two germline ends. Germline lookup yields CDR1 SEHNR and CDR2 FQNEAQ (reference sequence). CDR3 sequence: CASSLDQGVYEQYF. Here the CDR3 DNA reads TGTGCCAGCAGCTTAGATCAGGGTGTCTACGAGCAGTACTTC.

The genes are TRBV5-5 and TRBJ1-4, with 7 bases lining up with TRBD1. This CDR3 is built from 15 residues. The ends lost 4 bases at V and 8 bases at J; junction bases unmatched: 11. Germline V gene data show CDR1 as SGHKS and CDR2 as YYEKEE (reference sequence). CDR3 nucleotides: TGTGCCAGCAGCCCAGGAGACAGGGAAGGCGAAAAACTGTTTTTT. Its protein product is CASSPGDREGEKLFF.

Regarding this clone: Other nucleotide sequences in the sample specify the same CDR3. For the CDR3, the DNA is TGTGCCAGCAGCTTAGACAGAGCTAACTATGGCTACACCTTC. Amino acid sequence: CASSLDRANYGYTF. The chain recombines TRBV7-9 with TRBJ1-2; no clear D gene. The ends were cut back, 1 base at V and 0 bases at J, with 6 bases in the middle. The CDR3 runs to 14 residues. Per germline, CDR1 SEHNR and CDR2 FQNEAQ (reference sequence). The full variable domain, rest sourced from reference TRBV7-9 and TRBJ1-2, is DTGVSQNPRHKITKRGQNVTFRCDPISEHNRLYWYRQTLGQGPEFLTYFQNEAQLEKSRLLSDRFSAERPKGSFSTLEIQRTEQGDSAMYLCASSLDRANYGYTFGSGTRLTVV.

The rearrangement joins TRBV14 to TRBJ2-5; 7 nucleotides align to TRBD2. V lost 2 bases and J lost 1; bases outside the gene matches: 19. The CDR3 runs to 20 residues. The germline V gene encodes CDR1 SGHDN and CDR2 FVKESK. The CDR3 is CASSQREDYWDWRGQETQYF. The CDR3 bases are TGTGCCAGCAGCCAACGGGAGGACTATTGGGACTGGAGGGGCCAAGAGACCCAGTACTTC.

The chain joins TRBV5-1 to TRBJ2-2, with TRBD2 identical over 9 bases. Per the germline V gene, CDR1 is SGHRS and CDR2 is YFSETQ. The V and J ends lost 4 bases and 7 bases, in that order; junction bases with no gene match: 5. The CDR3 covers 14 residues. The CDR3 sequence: CASSPGLASGELFF. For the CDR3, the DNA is TGCGCCAGCAGCCCGGGACTAGCCAGCGGGGAGCTGTTTTTT.